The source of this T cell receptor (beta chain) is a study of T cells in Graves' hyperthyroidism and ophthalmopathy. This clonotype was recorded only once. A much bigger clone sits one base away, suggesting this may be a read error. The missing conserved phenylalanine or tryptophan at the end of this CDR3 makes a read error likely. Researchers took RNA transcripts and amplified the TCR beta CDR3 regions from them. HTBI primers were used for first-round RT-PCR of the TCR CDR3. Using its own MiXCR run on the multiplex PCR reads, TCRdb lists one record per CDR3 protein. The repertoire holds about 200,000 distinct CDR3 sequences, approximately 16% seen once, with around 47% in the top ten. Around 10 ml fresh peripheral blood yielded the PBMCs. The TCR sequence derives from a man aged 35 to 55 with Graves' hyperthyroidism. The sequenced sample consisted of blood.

The CDR3 DNA reads TGTGCCAGCACTCTGGACAGGGTCAGGGAGACCCAGTACCTC. This codes for CASTLDRVRETQYL. The chain recombines TRBV6-1 with TRBJ2-5; 8 nucleotides match TRBD1. The CDR3 contains 14 residues. The junction had 9 bases not matched to a gene; V was cut back by 7 bases and J by 5 bases. Germline CDR1 reads MNHNS; CDR2 reads SASEGT.